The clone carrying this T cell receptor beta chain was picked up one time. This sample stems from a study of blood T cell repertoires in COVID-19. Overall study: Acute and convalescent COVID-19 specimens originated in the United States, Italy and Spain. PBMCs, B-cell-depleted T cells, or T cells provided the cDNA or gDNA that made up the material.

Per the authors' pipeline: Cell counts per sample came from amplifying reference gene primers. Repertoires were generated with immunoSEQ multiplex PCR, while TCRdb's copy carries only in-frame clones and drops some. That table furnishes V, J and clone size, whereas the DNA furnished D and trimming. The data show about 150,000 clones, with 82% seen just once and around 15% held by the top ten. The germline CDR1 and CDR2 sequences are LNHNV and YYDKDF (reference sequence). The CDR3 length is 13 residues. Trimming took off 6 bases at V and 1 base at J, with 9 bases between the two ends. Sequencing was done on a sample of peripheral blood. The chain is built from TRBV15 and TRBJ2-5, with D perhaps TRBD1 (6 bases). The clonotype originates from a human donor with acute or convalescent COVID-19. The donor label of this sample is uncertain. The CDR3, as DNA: TGTGCCACCAGGCGGACAGTCCAAGAGACCCAGTACTTC. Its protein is CATRRTVQETQYF.